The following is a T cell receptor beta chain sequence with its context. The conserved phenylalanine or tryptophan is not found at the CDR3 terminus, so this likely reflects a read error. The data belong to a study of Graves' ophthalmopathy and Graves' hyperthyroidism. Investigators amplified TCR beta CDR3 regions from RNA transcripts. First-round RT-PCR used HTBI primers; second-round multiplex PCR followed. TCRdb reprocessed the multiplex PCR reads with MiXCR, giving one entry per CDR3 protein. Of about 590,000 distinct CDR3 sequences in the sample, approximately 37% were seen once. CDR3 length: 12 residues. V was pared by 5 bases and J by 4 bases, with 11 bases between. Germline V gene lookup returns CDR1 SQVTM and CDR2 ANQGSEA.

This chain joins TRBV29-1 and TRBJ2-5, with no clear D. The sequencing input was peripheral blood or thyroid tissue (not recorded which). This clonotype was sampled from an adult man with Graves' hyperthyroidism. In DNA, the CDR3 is TGCAGCGTTTCGGGCCTCGGAGAGACCCAGTACTCC. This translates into CSVSGLGETQYS.